Here is one TCR beta chain with its context. Its antigen is unknown. CDR1 and CDR2 from the germline V gene are MNHEY and SVGAGI. V was pared by 0 bases and J by 4 bases, with 5 bases of the junction left unmatched. The length of the CDR3 is 15 residues. The method was immunoSEQ multiplex PCR; TCRdb's version includes in-frame clones alone and lacks a portion of them. The sample yields 27,000 or so clones, around three quarters seen once. ViraFEST assay sequencing came after antigen-specific CD4+ T cells were expanded with viral peptide pools. Following a 10-day culture, CD4+ T cells were purified. The study found no prior SARS-CoV-2 infection in the vaccine recipients, who tested negative for nucleocapsid antibodies. The sample comes from a study of vaccination effects on CD4 cells after COVID-19. Study context: Participants were given two doses of BNT162b2 or mRNA-1273 vaccine.

Study-wide findings and caveats: In healthy vaccinees, only 1 of 255 vaccine-induced clones cross-reacted with common cold coronaviruses. Marked clonal contraction of both clone types appeared late after vaccination.

This TCR was sampled from a human donor who received a COVID-19 vaccine. This chain joins TRBV6-5 and TRBJ1-2; TRBD1 agrees at 7 bases. The specimen comprised CD4+ T cells from PBMCs cultured with SARS-CoV-2 spike peptides, sampled before COVID-19 vaccination. The CDR3 protein is CASSYSIAGGYGYTF. As DNA, the CDR3 is TGTGCCAGCAGTTACTCGATTGCAGGGGGCTATGGCTACACCTTC.